Below are 24 T cell receptor beta chains sequenced from a single sample in a study of T cell responses to AZD1222 COVID-19 vaccine (dated by TCRdb to the early 2020s). The protocol used for the library was the immunoSEQ multiplex PCR assay. TCRdb holds this immuneACCESS table with in-frame rearrangements only. Some clones are missing; in checked studies, unresolved V genes explain under half, and the rest has no known cause. Across this sample there are approximately 100,000 clones, with about 85% seen only once. The ten largest clones take up over 4% of the sample. Read against the paper, the sample's time point label means: baseline before first vaccination. Material: peripheral blood, obtained on day 0 of AZD1222 vaccination. These receptors came from an adult in good health.

This clone was detected once. V gene TRBV2 combines with J gene TRBJ1-2; tentative D call: TRBD1 (5 bases). The V gene's germline CDR1 is SNHLY and CDR2 FYNNEI. V was pared by 4 bases and J by 2 bases, with 17 bases between. The CDR3 contains 16 residues. The CDR3 nucleotides are TGTGCCAGCAGTGGGGCCCCCGGGGGTTGGAACTATGGCTACACCTTC. Translated, it gives CASSGAPGGWNYGYTF.

The V call is TRBV12-5, the J call TRBJ2-3, with no clear D. Trimming took 1 base from V and 0 from J, leaving 29 bases between them. CDR1 and CDR2 (germline): LGHNT, FRNRAP. This CDR3 contains 22 residues. The DNA of the CDR3 is TGTGCTAGTGGTTTGGACCTCCCCCCGCCGAATGAGAGATTTACTAGCACAGATACGCAGTATTTT. Encoded protein: CASGLDLPPPNERFTSTDTQYF.

The chain couples TRBV9 to TRBJ2-3; TRBD2 is a possible D gene (6 bases). The CDR3 is made up of 16 amino acids. The V end lost 4 bases, the J end lost 4 bases, and 19 bases lay between the germline ends. Looked up from germline, CDR1 is SGDLS and CDR2 is YYNGEE. Here the CDR3 DNA reads TGTGCCAGCAGCCTAGCGCCGGGGAGGAAGTCAGATACGCAGTATTTT. Translation: CASSLAPGRKSDTQYF.

This chain connects TRBV7-2 to TRBJ1-1; D unclear. CDR1 is SGHTA and CDR2 is FQGNSA in the germline V gene. Trimming shortened V by 3 bases and J by 1 base, and 6 bases separated the two germline ends. This CDR3 is 13 amino acids long. In DNA form, the CDR3 reads TGTGCCAGCAGCTTGAGTTCGAACACTGAAGCTTTCTTT. Amino acids: CASSLSSNTEAFF.

The V call is TRBV6-2 or TRBV6-3, the J call TRBJ2-6; D may match TRBD1 or TRBD2 (5 bases each). The CDR3 sequence is 19 residues long. V gave up 6 bases and J gave up 1 base, with 22 bases separating them. Germline V gene sequence: CDR1 MNHEY, CDR2 SVGEGT. CDR3 loop: CASSTTVGTDHSGANVLTF. Written as DNA, the CDR3 is TGTGCCAGCAGCACGACAGTCGGGACGGACCATTCTGGGGCCAACGTCCTGACTTTC.

V and J are TRBV5-1 and TRBJ2-4; weak D call: TRBD1 (6 bases). Germline V gene data show CDR1 as SGHRS and CDR2 as YFSETQ. The CDR3 is 12 amino acids. Trimming removed 2 bases at V and 11 bases at J, with 11 bases between. The CDR3: CASSFEGGFQYF. The CDR3 nucleotides read TGCGCCAGCAGCTTTGAAGGGGGATTTCAGTACTTC.

In DNA form, the CDR3 reads TGTGCCAGCAGTTTATCGATCCCTAGCGGGAGGGCCTCGGGGGAGCTGTTTTTT. It codes for CASSLSIPSGRASGELFF. The V and J genes are TRBV27 and TRBJ2-2; 12 positions agree with TRBD2. CDR1 and CDR2 (germline): MNHEY, SMNVEV (reference sequence). CDR3 length equals 18 residues. Trimming took 0 bases from V and 8 from J; bases not matched to a gene: 10.

This clone was picked up one time. The rearrangement links TRBV6-2 or TRBV6-3 to TRBJ2-5; TRBD2 agrees at 13 bases. The V segment lost 5 bases and the J segment 5 bases; nucleotides outside the gene matches: 5. Germline V gives CDR1 MNHEY, CDR2 SVGEGT. The CDR3 totals 15 residues. The CDR3 coding sequence is TGTGCCAGCAGTGCGACTAGCGGGGGGTTGGAGACCCAGTACTTC. Protein sequence: CASSATSGGLETQYF.

Comments on this clone: The same CDR3 can be traced to other DNA sequences in this sample. V gene TRBV28 combines with J gene TRBJ1-6, with no clear D. This CDR3 spans 12 amino acids. V lost 7 bases and J lost 3, with 4 bases in between. CDR1 and CDR2 from the germline V gene are MDHEN and SYDVKM. Here the CDR3 reads CASTGYNSPLHF. The CDR3, as DNA: TGTGCCAGCACAGGCTATAATTCACCCCTCCACTTT.

A few counts support this clone. This chain links TRBV10-3 with TRBJ2-1; possible D gene TRBD2, 5 bases. Between the trimmed V and J ends, which lost 2 bases and 0 bases, there was a span of 8 bases. The germline V gene has CDR1 ENHRY and CDR2 SYGVKD. This CDR3 has 15 residues. The CDR3: CAISESGSSYNEQFF. CDR3 coding DNA: TGTGCCATCAGTGAGAGCGGCAGCTCCTACAATGAGCAGTTCTTC.

The chain recombines TRBV5-8 with TRBJ2-5, with D possibly TRBD2 on 6 matching bases. From germline, CDR1 is SGHTS and CDR2 YDEGEE. V lost 5 bases, J lost 2 bases, and 10 bases lay in between. CDR3 size: 13 residues. In nucleotides, the CDR3 is TGTGCCAGCAGGGCGGGGATGCAAGAGACCCAGTACTTC. This sequence encodes CASRAGMQETQYF.

The chain combines TRBV6-4 with TRBJ1-5; tentative D call: TRBD1 (5 bases). The CDR3 covers 15 residues. V was trimmed by 5 bases and J by 1 base, leaving 12 bases between them. Germline V CDR1 and CDR2: MRHNA, SNTAGT. The DNA of the CDR3 is TGTGCCAGCAGTCGGGACGGAGGAAGCAATCAGCCCCAGCATTTT. This encodes CASSRDGGSNQPQHF.

The chain recombines TRBV6-6 with TRBJ2-2, with TRBD2 identical over 12 bases. V lost 6 bases, J lost 5 bases, and 4 bases stayed unmatched. Germline V gene lookup returns CDR1 MNHNY and CDR2 SVGAGI (reference sequence). The CDR3 runs 15 residues. As DNA, the CDR3 is TGTGCCAGCAGGGGGACTAGCGGGCGAACCGGGGAGCTGTTTTTT. Its translation: CASRGTSGRTGELFF.

Only one count was recorded for this clone. The chain has TRBV27 and TRBJ2-1; 7 nucleotides agree with TRBD2. Germline CDR1 is MNHEY and CDR2 is SMNVEV (reference sequence). J gave up 4 bases and V 8 bases, and 8 bases lay outside the gene matches. The CDR3 is 14 residues long. CDR3 in amino acids: CASRRVGGYNEQFF. DNA of the CDR3: TGTGCCAGCCGAAGGGTGGGAGGGTACAATGAGCAGTTCTTC.

This chain joins TRBV4-2 and TRBJ2-1; TRBD2 matches at 11 bases. The CDR3 is 22 amino acids. The germline CDR1 and CDR2 sequences are LGHNA and YNFKEQ. V lost 0 bases, J lost 4 bases, and 20 bases stayed unmatched. The CDR3 DNA is TGTGCCAGCAGCCAAGAACTGTGTAGGAGACTAGCGGGACCGGGAGTATACAATGAGCAGTTCTTC. Encoded protein: CASSQELCRRLAGPGVYNEQFF.

This clone was seen only once. The CDR3 region has the DNA TGTGCCAGCAGTTTCCTTCCCCCCGGGACAGGGAGAGAACTTTCTAATGGGGAGCAGTACTTC. Translated, it gives CASSFLPPGTGRELSNGEQYF. The V gene is TRBV28, the J gene TRBJ2-7; TRBD1 matches 9 bases. V dropped 3 bases and J dropped 7; count of bases not matched to a gene: 28. This CDR3 has 21 amino acids. CDR1 is MDHEN, CDR2 SYDVKM, per germline. The full variable domain, rest sourced from reference TRBV28 and TRBJ2-7, is DVKVTQSSRYLVKRTGEKVFLECVQDMDHENMFWYRQDPGLGLRLIYFSYDVKMKEKGDIPEGYSVSREKKERFSLILESASTNQTSMYLCASSFLPPGTGRELSNGEQYFGPGTRLTVT.

V gene TRBV7-2 combines with J gene TRBJ1-2, with D perhaps TRBD1 (5 bases). CDR3 size: 14 residues. CDR1 and CDR2 (germline): SGHTA, FQGNSA. V shed 1 base and J shed 3 bases, with 9 bases lying between them. The CDR3 spells CASSLGGSDYGYTF. The CDR3 bases are TGTGCCAGCAGCTTAGGGGGGAGCGACTATGGCTACACCTTC.

V gene TRBV5-6 combines with J gene TRBJ2-5, with TRBD1 matching over 8 bases. V shed 0 bases, J shed 4 bases, and the junction held 5 bases outside the gene matches. The CDR3 runs 15 residues. In germline, CDR1 is SGHDT, CDR2 YYEEEE. CDR3 sequence: CASSLAGGLGETQYF. DNA for the CDR3: TGTGCCAGCAGCTTGGCAGGGGGCCTGGGAGAGACCCAGTACTTC.

The chain links TRBV10-3 to TRBJ2-7; D possibly corresponds to TRBD2 (5 bases). Trimming took 2 bases from V and 6 from J, leaving 11 bases between them. The CDR3 covers 13 residues. CDR1 and CDR2 (germline): ENHRY, SYGVKD. CDR3 sequence: CAISEQERLEQYF. The CDR3 DNA follows: TGTGCCATCAGTGAGCAGGAGCGGCTCGAGCAGTACTTC.

This chain joins TRBV5-1 and TRBJ2-1; tentatively, D is TRBD2 (6 bases). Trimming stripped 0 bases from V and 7 bases from J, with 20 bases between. This CDR3 region has 17 residues. Germline CDR1 is SGHRS and CDR2 is YFSETQ. In DNA, the CDR3 is TGCGCCAGCAGCTTGGATAGGTCCCACGGGAGCGGGAATGAGCAGTTCTTC. This sequence encodes CASSLDRSHGSGNEQFF. Drawing the rest from reference TRBV5-1 and TRBJ2-1, the complete variable domain is KAGVTQTPRYLIKTRGQQVTLSCSPISGHRSVSWYQQTPGQGLQFLFEYFSETQRNKGNFPGRFSGRQFSNSRSEMNVSTLELGDSALYLCASSLDRSHGSGNEQFFGPGTRLTVL.

The V gene is TRBV6-2 or TRBV6-3, the J gene TRBJ1-4, with D uncertain. CDR1 and CDR2 (germline): MNHEY, SVGEGT. The CDR3 has 14 residues. V dropped 5 bases and J dropped 3 bases, with 10 bases sitting between them. CDR3 sequence reads: CASSGLPPNEKLFF. As DNA, the CDR3 is TGTGCCAGCAGTGGACTTCCGCCTAATGAAAAACTGTTTTTT.

J is TRBJ1-1 and V is TRBV23-1; D not certain. TRBV23-1 is marked as an open reading frame, function uncertain. This CDR3 has 10 amino acids. Trimming shortened V by 8 bases and J by 8 bases, and 9 bases separated the two germline ends. The CDR3 here is CASSGDEAFF. DNA for the CDR3: TGCGCCAGCTCAGGCGACGAAGCTTTCTTT.

V and J are TRBV5-6 and TRBJ2-7; D might be TRBD1 (6 bases). The V gene lost 4 bases and the J gene lost 0 bases, with 20 bases spanning the gap. CDR3 length: 17 residues. Germline CDR1 SGHDT, CDR2 YYEEEE. The CDR3 reads CASSPGGGRPFSYEQYF. In DNA form, the CDR3 reads TGTGCCAGCAGCCCGGGTGGGGGCAGACCTTTCTCCTACGAGCAGTACTTC.

This chain joins TRBV6-5 and TRBJ2-1; D remains ambiguous. V lost 0 bases to trimming and J lost 4 bases, with 7 bases between them. CDR3 length: 14 amino acids. In germline, CDR1 is MNHEY, CDR2 SVGAGI. In DNA form, the CDR3 reads TGTGCCAGCAGTTACTCGAGGCCGTACAATGAGCAGTTCTTC. Protein: CASSYSRPYNEQFF.